Following are 2 T cell receptor beta chains from one sample sequenced in a study of OX40 agonist ivuxolimab in advanced cancers. This table comes from immunoSEQ multiplex PCR, and its TCRdb copy is limited to in-frame clones, with some not included. The sample has approximately 64,000 clones, 86% seen once; the top ten hold approximately 2.8%. Specimen: CD4+ or CD8+ T cells sorted from blood, collected in a trial of the OX40 agonist ivuxolimab. All receptors derive from an adult with an advanced solid tumor such as melanoma, head and neck, liver or kidney cancer.

With respect to this clone: Compared with germline, one end of the junction differs, possibly owing to a read error. The chain carries TRBV29-1 and TRBJ2-2, with a possible D match to TRBD1 (6 bases). This CDR3 comprises 14 residues. Germline V lookup: CDR1 SQVTM, CDR2 ANQGSEA. The CDR3 is CRPHREAKTGELFF. The CDR3 nucleotides are TGCAGACCTCACAGGGAAGCGAAAACCGGGGAGCTGTTTTTT.

This clone has more than one count but fewer than ten. The chain recombines TRBV7-3 with TRBJ1-6; 10 nucleotides match TRBD1. Losses at the gene ends were 8 bases for V and 9 bases for J; bases not matched to a gene: 4. The CDR3 totals 13 residues. The germline V gene encodes CDR1 SGHTA and CDR2 FQGTGA. In nucleotides, the CDR3 is TGTGCCAGCTCGAGGACAGGGGGTTCACCCCTCCACTTT. Translating gives CASSRTGGSPLHF.